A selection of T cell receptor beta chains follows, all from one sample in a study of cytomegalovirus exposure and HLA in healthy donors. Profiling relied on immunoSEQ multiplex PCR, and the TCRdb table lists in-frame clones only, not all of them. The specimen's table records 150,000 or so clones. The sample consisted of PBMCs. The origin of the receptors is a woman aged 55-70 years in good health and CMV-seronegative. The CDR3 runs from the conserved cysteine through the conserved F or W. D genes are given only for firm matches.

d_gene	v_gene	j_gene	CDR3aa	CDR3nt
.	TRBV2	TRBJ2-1	CASSETGYNEQFF	TGTGCCAGCAGTGAGACAGGATACAATGAGCAGTTCTTC
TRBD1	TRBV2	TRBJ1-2	CASIEKDRGGGYTF	TGTGCCAGCATTGAGAAGGACAGGGGAGGTGGCTACACCTTC
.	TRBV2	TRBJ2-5	CASNREYQETQYF	TGTGCCAGCAATCGAGAGTACCAAGAGACCCAGTACTTC
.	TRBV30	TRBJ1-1	CAWSSTPGNTEAFF	TGTGCCTGGAGCTCCACGCCCGGGAACACTGAAGCTTTCTTT
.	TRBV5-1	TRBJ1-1	CASSPMGGTEAFF	TGCGCCAGCAGCCCAATGGGGGGGACTGAAGCTTTCTTT
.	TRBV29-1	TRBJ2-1	CSVDHPPAINEQFF	TGCAGCGTTGACCATCCTCCAGCGATCAATGAGCAGTTCTTC
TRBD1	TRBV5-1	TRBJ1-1	CASSSMGQGTEAFF	TGCGCCAGCAGCTCCATGGGACAGGGGACTGAAGCTTTCTTT
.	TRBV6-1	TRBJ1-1	CASSQQGNTEAFF	TGTGCCAGCAGTCAACAGGGTAACACTGAAGCTTTCTTT
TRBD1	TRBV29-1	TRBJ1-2	CSARQGANYGYTF	TGCAGCGCCCGACAGGGGGCGAACTATGGCTACACCTTC
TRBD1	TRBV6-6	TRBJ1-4	CASSSLDRGKGKLFF	TGTGCCAGCAGTTCCCTCGACAGGGGGAAGGGAAAACTGTTTTTT
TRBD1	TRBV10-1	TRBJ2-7	CASSRDRGYEQYF	TGCGCCAGCAGCCGTGACAGGGGGTACGAGCAGTACTTC
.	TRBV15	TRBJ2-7	CATYANSNLIYEQYF	TGTGCCACCTATGCAAACTCCAATCTAATCTACGAGCAGTACTTC
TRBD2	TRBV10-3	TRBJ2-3	CAISRLAEGADTQYF	TGTGCCATCAGTCGACTAGCGGAAGGGGCAGATACGCAGTATTTT
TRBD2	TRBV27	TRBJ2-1	CASSLASGANEQFF	TGTGCCAGCAGTTTAGCTAGCGGGGCCAATGAGCAGTTCTTC
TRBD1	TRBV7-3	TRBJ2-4	CASSLTGGNIQYF	TGTGCCAGCAGCCTTACAGGGGGGAACATTCAGTACTTC
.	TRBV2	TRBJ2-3	CASGLQGTDTQYF	TGTGCCAGCGGACTACAGGGGACAGATACGCAGTATTTT
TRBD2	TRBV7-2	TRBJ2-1	CASSDPLAGGYNEQFF	TGTGCCAGCAGCGACCCCTTAGCGGGGGGGTACAATGAGCAGTTCTTC
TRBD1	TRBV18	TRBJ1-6	CASSPRDREYNSPLHF	TGTGCCAGTTCACCAAGGGACAGGGAGTATAATTCACCCCTCCACTTT
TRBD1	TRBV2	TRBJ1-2	CASSEMTGRFGYTF	TGTGCCAGCAGTGAGATGACAGGGCGCTTTGGCTACACCTTC
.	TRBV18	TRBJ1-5	CASSPGSRDNQPQHF	TGTGCCAGCTCACCAGGGAGTAGGGACAATCAGCCCCAGCATTTT
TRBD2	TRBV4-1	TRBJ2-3	CASSQDSMASGGLSTDTQYF	TGCGCCAGCAGCCAAGATTCAATGGCTAGCGGGGGACTTAGCACAGATACGCAGTATTTT
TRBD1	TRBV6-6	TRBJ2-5	CASSYPNRDSQETQYF	TGTGCCAGCAGTTACCCTAACCGGGACAGCCAAGAGACCCAGTACTTC
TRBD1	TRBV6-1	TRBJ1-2	CASAEARQGSGYTF	TGTGCCAGCGCCGAGGCCCGACAGGGCTCGGGCTACACCTTC
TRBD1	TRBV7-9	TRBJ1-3	CASSWGPGGALSSGNTIYF	TGTGCCAGCAGCTGGGGGCCAGGGGGAGCTTTGTCCTCTGGAAACACCATATATTTT
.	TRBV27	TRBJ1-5	CASSFAGANQPQHF	TGTGCCAGCAGTTTTGCAGGGGCCAATCAGCCCCAGCATTTT
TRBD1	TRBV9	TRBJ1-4	CASSLRQGTNEKLFF	TGTGCCAGCAGCCTACGACAGGGTACCAATGAAAAACTGTTTTTT
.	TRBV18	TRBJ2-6	CASSPFPSSGANVLTF	TGTGCCAGCTCTCCCTTCCCGAGCTCTGGGGCCAACGTCCTGACTTTC
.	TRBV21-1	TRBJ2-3	CASSTQWTGGNTDTQYF	TGTGCCAGCAGCACCCAATGGACAGGGGGCAACACAGATACGCAGTATTTT
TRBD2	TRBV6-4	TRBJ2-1	CASSEGGGGDSYNEQFF	TGTGCCAGCAGTGAAGGTGGTGGGGGGGACTCCTACAATGAGCAGTTCTTC
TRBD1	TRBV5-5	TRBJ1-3	CASSLEGQGRNTIYF	TGTGCCAGCAGCTTGGAGGGACAGGGGCGAAACACCATATATTTT
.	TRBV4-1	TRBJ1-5	CASSQEGAGSNQPQHF	TGCGCCAGCAGCCAAGAAGGGGCAGGGAGCAATCAGCCCCAGCATTTT
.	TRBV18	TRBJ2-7	CASSLERSKSEQYF	TGTGCCAGCTCACTTGAACGGTCAAAATCCGAGCAGTACTTC
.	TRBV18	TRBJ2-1	CASSVGAANEQFF	TGTGCCAGCTCGGTGGGGGCGGCAAATGAGCAGTTCTTC
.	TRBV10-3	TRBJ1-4	CAISESTFEKLFF	TGTGCCATCAGTGAGTCGACTTTCGAAAAACTGTTTTTT
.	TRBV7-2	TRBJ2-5	CASSHEETQYF	TGTGCCAGCAGCCATGAAGAGACCCAGTACTTC
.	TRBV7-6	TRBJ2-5	CASSRALEETQYF	TGTGCCAGCAGCCGAGCCCTCGAGGAGACCCAGTACTTC
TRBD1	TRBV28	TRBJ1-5	CASRTGTHQPQHF	TGTGCCAGCAGGACAGGGACCCATCAGCCCCAGCATTTT
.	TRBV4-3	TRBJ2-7	CASSPGRYGAFQGEQYF	TGCGCCAGCAGCCCCGGTCGGTATGGGGCCTTCCAGGGCGAGCAGTACTTC
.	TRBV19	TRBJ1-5	CASNPGIYSNQPQHF	TGTGCCAGTAATCCGGGAATCTATAGCAATCAGCCCCAGCATTTT
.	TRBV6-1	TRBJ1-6	CASSDGHQNNSPLHF	TGTGCCAGCAGTGACGGACACCAGAATAATTCACCCCTCCACTTT
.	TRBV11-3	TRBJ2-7	CASSPGGRRLYEQYF	TGTGCCAGCAGCCCAGGGGGGAGGCGGCTCTACGAGCAGTACTTC
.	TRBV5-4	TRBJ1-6	CASSQIQGVESPLHF	TGTGCCAGCAGCCAAATACAGGGAGTGGAATCACCCCTCCACTTT
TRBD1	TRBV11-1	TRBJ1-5	CASSRLQGRGNQPQHF	TGTGCCAGCAGCAGACTTCAGGGCAGGGGGAATCAGCCCCAGCATTTT
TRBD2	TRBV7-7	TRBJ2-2	CASSGARGATGELFF	TGTGCCAGCTCAGGGGCGCGGGGGGCCACCGGGGAGCTGTTTTTT
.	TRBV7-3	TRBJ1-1	CASSLKPGNTEAFF	TGTGCCAGCAGCTTAAAACCGGGGAACACTGAAGCTTTCTTT
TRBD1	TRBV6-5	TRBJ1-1	CASSSDRAKDTEAFF	TGTGCCAGCAGTTCAGACAGGGCGAAGGACACTGAAGCTTTCTTT
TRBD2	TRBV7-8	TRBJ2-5	CASSFQRGEETQYF	TGTGCCAGCAGCTTTCAGCGGGGGGAAGAGACCCAGTACTTC
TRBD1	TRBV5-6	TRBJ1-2	CASSSGEGRGLYGYTF	TGTGCCAGCAGCTCGGGGGAAGGCAGGGGGCTCTATGGCTACACCTTC
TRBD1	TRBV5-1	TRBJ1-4	CASSSGTGLNEKLFF	TGCGCCAGCAGCTCCGGGACAGGTCTTAATGAAAAACTGTTTTTT
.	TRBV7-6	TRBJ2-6	CASGSFRAGTGANVLTF	TGTGCCAGCGGATCTTTTCGGGCGGGAACTGGGGCCAACGTCCTGACTTTC
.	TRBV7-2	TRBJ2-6	CASSLASRAGANVLTF	TGTGCCAGCAGCTTAGCCAGCCGGGCTGGGGCCAACGTCCTGACTTTC
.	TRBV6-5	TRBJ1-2	CASSHRANYGYTF	TGTGCCAGCAGTCACAGGGCTAACTATGGCTACACCTTC